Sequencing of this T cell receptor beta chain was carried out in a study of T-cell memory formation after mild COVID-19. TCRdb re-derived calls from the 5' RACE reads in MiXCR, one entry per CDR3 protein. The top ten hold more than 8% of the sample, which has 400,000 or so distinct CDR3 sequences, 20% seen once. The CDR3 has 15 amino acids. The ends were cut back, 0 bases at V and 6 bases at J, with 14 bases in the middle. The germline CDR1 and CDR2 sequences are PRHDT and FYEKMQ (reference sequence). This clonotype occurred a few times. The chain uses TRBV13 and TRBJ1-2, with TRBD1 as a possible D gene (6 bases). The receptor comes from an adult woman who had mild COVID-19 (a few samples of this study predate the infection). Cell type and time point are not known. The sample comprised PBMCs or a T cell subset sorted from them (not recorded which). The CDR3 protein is CASSLGIGGSHGYTF. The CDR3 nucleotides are TGTGCCAGCAGCTTAGGCATAGGGGGAAGCCATGGCTACACCTTC.